Shown below are 28 T cell receptor beta chains from a single sample sequenced in a study of T cell changes during pregnancy in multiple sclerosis. Using immunoSEQ multiplex PCR, the repertoire was profiled, and TCRdb retains in-frame clones only, with some absent. The data show fewer than 85,000 clones, with 85% to 95% seen just once and 2.5% to 3% held by the top ten. The material sequenced was peripheral blood, taken in the third trimester of pregnancy. These receptors were obtained from a female donor in good health, enrolled as a control in a pregnancy study.

The genes are TRBV28 and TRBJ1-2, with 9 positions matching TRBD1. CDR3 length: 17 residues. The germline V gene encodes CDR1 MDHEN and CDR2 SYDVKM. Germline trimming cut 5 bases from V and 1 base from J; bases unmatched to any gene: 11. For the CDR3, the DNA is TGTGCCAGCAGTGCCTCCGGGACAGGGTTTTTTAACTATGGCTACACCTTC. The encoded protein is CASSASGTGFFNYGYTF.

The chain couples TRBV15 to TRBJ1-3; 10 positions agree with TRBD1. Germline CDR1 and CDR2: LNHNV and YYDKDF (reference sequence). Losses at the gene ends were 3 bases for V and 3 bases for J; bases not matched to a gene: 2. The CDR3 is made up of 15 amino acids. CDR3 DNA: TGTGCCACCAGCAGCGACAGGGGGCTTGGAAACACCATATATTTT. Translation gives CATSSDRGLGNTIYF.

This clone was detected only once. The V gene is TRBV5-1, the J gene TRBJ1-4, with D possibly matching TRBD1 (5 bases). The length of the CDR3 is 14 residues. CDR1 and CDR2 (germline): SGHRS, YFSETQ. V lost 2 bases and J 4 bases, leaving 9 bases between the germline ends. CDR3 DNA sequence: TGCGCCAGCAGCTTCGGCAGGGATAATGAAAAACTGTTTTTT. The encoded protein is CASSFGRDNEKLFF.

V usage is TRBV25-1 and J usage is TRBJ2-7, with TRBD2 matching 9 bases. V dropped 4 bases and J dropped 0; count of bases not matched to a gene: 1. The germline V gene has CDR1 MGHDK and CDR2 SYGVNS. The CDR3 is 14 amino acids. CDR3 in DNA: TGTGCCAGCAGTGGACTAGCGGACTCCTACGAGCAGTACTTC. This gives the protein CASSGLADSYEQYF.

V is TRBV6-1 and J is TRBJ2-1; 13 nucleotides agree with TRBD2. Germline CDR1 and CDR2: MNHNS and SASEGT. CDR3 length: 15 residues. Trimming cost V 3 bases and J 7 bases; bases outside gene matches: 3. DNA of the CDR3: TGTGCCAGCAGTGACGGGACTAGCGGGACTAATGAGCAGTTCTTC. It codes for CASSDGTSGTNEQFF.

This clone was seen only a few times. The chain employs TRBV28 and TRBJ2-7, with 12 nucleotides matching TRBD2. CDR3 length equals 16 residues. After removal of 6 bases from V and 0 bases from J, the junction contained 6 bases not matched to a gene. Looked up from germline, CDR1 is MDHEN and CDR2 is SYDVKM. The CDR3: CASRRTSGILSYEQYF. The CDR3 region has the DNA TGTGCCAGCAGGAGGACTAGCGGGATTCTCTCCTACGAGCAGTACTTC. Filled out from reference TRBV28 and TRBJ2-7, the complete variable domain reads DVKVTQSSRYLVKRTGEKVFLECVQDMDHENMFWYRQDPGLGLRLIYFSYDVKMKEKGDIPEGYSVSREKKERFSLILESASTNQTSMYLCASRRTSGILSYEQYFGPGTRLTVT.

This chain links TRBV9 with TRBJ1-3, with no clear D. Looked up from germline, CDR1 is SGDLS and CDR2 is YYNGEE. Trimming removed 3 bases from V and 0 bases from J, with 7 bases in between. This CDR3 contains 14 residues. Here the CDR3 DNA reads TGTGCCAGCAGCGCAGGTCCCTCTGGAAACACCATATATTTT. It translates to CASSAGPSGNTIYF.

The chain uses TRBV4-3 and TRBJ1-2; possible D gene TRBD1, 5 bases. The germline gives CDR1 LGHNA, CDR2 YSLEER. The CDR3 runs to 14 residues. V was shortened by 6 bases and J by 5 bases, with 16 bases between the two germline ends. CDR3 sequence (DNA): TGCGCCAGCAGTCGAAGGCAGACAGCTTATGGCTACACCTTC. This translates into CASSRRQTAYGYTF.

The chain recombines TRBV15 with TRBJ2-1; 7 bases line up with TRBD2. Germline values: CDR1 LNHNV, CDR2 YYDKDF (reference sequence). The V gene end was trimmed by 4 bases and the J gene end by 4 bases; junction bases not matched to a gene: 7. The CDR3 is 15 residues long. For the CDR3, the DNA is TGTGCCACCAGCACTATGGGGGGGAAATACAATGAGCAGTTCTTC. Translating it yields CATSTMGGKYNEQFF.

The chain uses TRBV6-1 and TRBJ1-4; D gene ambiguous. The CDR3 sequence is 12 residues long. Germline V gene data show CDR1 as MNHNS and CDR2 as SASEGT. V was pared by 3 bases and J by 5 bases, with 4 bases between. CDR3 sequence reads: CASSDLNEKLFF. The CDR3 nucleotides are TGTGCCAGCAGTGACTTAAATGAAAAACTGTTTTTT.

The J gene is TRBJ2-5, the V gene TRBV15, with TRBD2 as a possible D gene (5 bases). Per germline, CDR1 LNHNV and CDR2 YYDKDF (reference sequence). CDR3 length: 13 amino acids. V shed 5 bases and J shed 5 bases, with 12 bases lying between them. In nucleotides, the CDR3 is TGTGCCACCAGCTACAGCGGCGGGGAGACCCAGTACTTC. Its translation: CATSYSGGETQYF.

V gene TRBV7-9 combines with J gene TRBJ2-7; D possibly corresponds to TRBD1 (6 bases). V was clipped by 4 bases and J by 6 bases, with 19 bases between them. The CDR3 runs to 15 residues. Per germline, CDR1 SEHNR and CDR2 FQNEAQ (reference sequence). The CDR3 region is CASSSRTASYGEQYF. In DNA, the CDR3 is TGTGCCAGCAGCTCTAGGACAGCCAGCTACGGCGAGCAGTACTTC.

J is TRBJ1-6 and V is TRBV5-1; the D gene is possibly TRBD1 (5 bases). CDR1 is SGHRS and CDR2 is YFSETQ in the germline V gene. V lost 1 base and J 7 bases, leaving 18 bases between the germline ends. The CDR3 is made up of 17 amino acids. In DNA, the CDR3 is TGCGCCAGCAGCTTGTATGGGGCGCAGGTTGAGAATTCACCCCTCCACTTT. Its protein is CASSLYGAQVENSPLHF.

This chain joins TRBV9 and TRBJ2-3, with a tentative D call TRBD2 (5 bases). The CDR3 consists of 16 residues. Germline-derived CDR1 and CDR2 are SGDLS and YYNGEE. V was shortened by 2 bases and J by 3 bases, with 16 bases between the two germline ends. The CDR3 sequence: CASSVDPAGGTDTQYF. CDR3 nucleotide sequence: TGTGCCAGCAGCGTGGACCCCGCGGGTGGGACAGATACGCAGTATTTT. Variable domain in full (rest from reference TRBV9 and TRBJ2-3): DSGVTQTPKHLITATGQRVTLRCSPRSGDLSVYWYQQSLDQGLQFLIQYYNGEERAKGNILERFSAQQFPDLHSELNLSSLELGDSALYFCASSVDPAGGTDTQYFGPGTRLTVL.

J is TRBJ2-5 and V is TRBV23-1; 12 bases are a match to TRBD2. TRBV23-1 is filed as an ORF, its function uncertain. The CDR3 is 15 amino acids. V gave up 7 bases and J gave up 9 bases; unmatched junction bases: 12. The CDR3 DNA reads as TGCGCCAGCATCAAACGAGGGCTAGCGGGAGGGCCCCAGTACTTC. Amino acids: CASIKRGLAGGPQYF.

This rearrangement joins TRBV10-3 to TRBJ2-7; TRBD2 matches at 11 bases. The CDR3 contains 14 residues. Germline V gives CDR1 ENHRY, CDR2 SYGVKD. Trimming cost V 2 bases and J 4 bases; bases outside gene matches: 1. The CDR3 is CAISEGLAGYEQYF. CDR3 sequence (DNA): TGTGCCATCAGTGAGGGACTAGCGGGTTACGAGCAGTACTTC.

This clone turned up a few times. This CDR3 is CASTGSANTGELFF. CDR3 in DNA: TGTGCCAGCACCGGGTCCGCGAACACCGGGGAGCTGTTTTTT. V and J are TRBV11-3 and TRBJ2-2; no firm D call. Germline CDR1 reads SGHNT; CDR2 reads YENEEA. Deletions cut 7 bases from V and 0 bases from J, with 9 bases between. The CDR3 contains 14 residues.

J is TRBJ1-1 and V is TRBV18; no clear D gene. V was pared by 3 bases and J by 7 bases, with 6 bases between. Germline assignment: CDR1 KGHSH and CDR2 LQKENI. The CDR3 loop spans 11 amino acids. The CDR3 coding sequence is TGTGCCAGCTCACCCGCGGGTGAAGCTTTCTTT. Translation gives CASSPAGEAFF. Variable domain in full (rest from reference TRBV18 and TRBJ1-1): NAGVMQNPRHLVRRRGQEARLRCSPMKGHSHVYWYRQLPEEGLKFMVYLQKENIIDESGMPKERFSAEFPKEGPSILRIQQVVRGDSAAYFCASSPAGEAFFGQGTRLTVV.

This clone showed up just once. The rearrangement uses TRBV19 and TRBJ1-5; D not resolved. Germline V lookup: CDR1 LNHDA, CDR2 SQIVND (reference sequence). V gave up 3 bases and J gave up 0 bases, with 6 bases separating them. The CDR3 has 14 amino acids. The CDR3: CASSIAGSNQPQHF. In nucleotides, the CDR3 is TGTGCCAGTAGTATTGCAGGTAGCAATCAGCCCCAGCATTTT.

This chain joins TRBV7-9 and TRBJ2-1, with D possibly TRBD2 on 5 matching bases. V lost 2 bases, J lost 0 bases, and 14 bases lay in between. Germline V gene data show CDR1 as SEHNR and CDR2 as FQNEAQ (reference sequence). This CDR3 region has 17 residues. The CDR3 DNA follows: TGTGCCAGCAGCTTACTACCGGGCGGGCTCTCCTACAATGAGCAGTTCTTC. It specifies CASSLLPGGLSYNEQFF.

This clone was detected only once. The genes are TRBV29-1 and TRBJ1-4; D is undetermined. The V gene lost 6 bases and the J gene lost 7 bases, with 18 bases spanning the gap. In germline, CDR1 is SQVTM, CDR2 ANQGSEA. The CDR3 consists of 14 residues. The chain's CDR3 is CSVRIDGRGEKLFF. The CDR3 DNA sequence: TGCAGCGTGCGAATCGATGGGAGAGGTGAAAAACTGTTTTTT.

The CDR3 sequence: CASSRRGDRATEAFF. CDR3 nucleotides: TGTGCCAGCAGCCGACGGGGGGACAGGGCCACTGAAGCTTTCTTT. The V call is TRBV11-2, the J call TRBJ1-1; 9 bases are shared with TRBD1. The CDR3 runs 15 residues. With 5 bases clipped from V and 4 bases from J, the junction kept 8 bases outside the gene matches. CDR1 is SGHAT, CDR2 FQNNGV, per germline.

The rearrangement links TRBV7-8 to TRBJ2-2; 8 bases align to TRBD1. V was pared by 7 bases and J by 10 bases, with 20 bases of the junction left unmatched. Looked up from germline, CDR1 is SGHVS and CDR2 is FQNEAQ. This CDR3 has 17 amino acids. The CDR3 loop reads CASTLPRQGPHLAELFF. In nucleotides, the CDR3 is TGTGCCAGCACCTTGCCCCGACAGGGGCCCCATCTCGCGGAGCTGTTTTTT.

The chain uses TRBV6-4 and TRBJ2-1; 7 positions match TRBD1. The V gene end was trimmed by 3 bases and the J gene end by 7 bases; junction bases not matched to a gene: 9. Germline-derived CDR1 and CDR2 are MRHNA and SNTAGT. The CDR3 is 15 residues long. CDR3 nucleotides: TGTGCCAGCAGTGAAACGGGACAGCGAGGGAATGAGCAGTTCTTC. Residues: CASSETGQRGNEQFF.

The chain recombines TRBV6-5 with TRBJ2-5, with 8 bases lining up with TRBD1. Germline V gene lookup returns CDR1 MNHEY and CDR2 SVGAGI. The CDR3 contains 16 residues. V was clipped by 0 bases and J by 1 base; unmatched bases: 4. The CDR3 loop reads CASSYSRRGLQETQYF. The CDR3 DNA sequence: TGTGCCAGCAGTTACTCCCGCAGGGGGCTCCAAGAGACCCAGTACTTC.

Only a few counts were recorded for this clone. This chain uses TRBV18 with TRBJ1-2; 7 bases agree with TRBD1. Unmatched junction bases numbered 4, after V lost 6 bases and J lost 6 bases. CDR1 and CDR2 from the germline V gene are KGHSH and LQKENI. CDR3 length equals 12 residues. The CDR3 region is CASSRQGDGYTF. As DNA, the CDR3 is TGTGCCAGCTCCCGTCAGGGGGATGGCTACACCTTC. The variable domain in full, completed from reference TRBV18 and TRBJ1-2, reads NAGVMQNPRHLVRRRGQEARLRCSPMKGHSHVYWYRQLPEEGLKFMVYLQKENIIDESGMPKERFSAEFPKEGPSILRIQQVVRGDSAAYFCASSRQGDGYTFGSGTRLTVV.

The chain links TRBV10-2 to TRBJ2-2, with a possible D match to TRBD1 (5 bases). There are 14 residues in the CDR3. The germline gives CDR1 WSHSY, CDR2 SAAADI. Between the trimmed V and J ends, which lost 3 bases and 1 base, there was a span of 6 bases. The CDR3 DNA follows: TGCGCCAGCAGTGACACAGGGAACACCGGGGAGCTGTTTTTT. Amino acid sequence: CASSDTGNTGELFF.

The DNA for the CDR3 is TGCGCCAGCAGCTTGGGCGGCGTCGTCACAGATACGCAGTATTTT. This encodes CASSLGGVVTDTQYF. This chain links TRBV5-1 with TRBJ2-3; D not certain. Germline V gene lookup returns CDR1 SGHRS and CDR2 YFSETQ. This CDR3 has 15 residues. Trimming cost V 0 bases and J 2 bases, with 10 bases left between them.